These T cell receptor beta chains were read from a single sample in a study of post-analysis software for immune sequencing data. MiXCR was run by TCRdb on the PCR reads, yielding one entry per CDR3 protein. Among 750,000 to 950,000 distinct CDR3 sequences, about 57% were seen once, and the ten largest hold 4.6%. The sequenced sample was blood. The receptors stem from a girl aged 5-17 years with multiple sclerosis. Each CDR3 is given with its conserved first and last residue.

CASSEVGGSGELFF	TRBV2	TRBJ2-2
CASSATGAGYTF	TRBV6-2/TRBV6-3	TRBJ1-2
CSAGTGTTETQYF	TRBV29-1	NA
CASSPLPKGTLNEKLFF	TRBV18	TRBJ1-4
CSVGSQSNQPQHF	TRBV29-1	TRBJ1-5
CASSPERQANYGYTF	TRBV4-1	TRBJ1-2
CASGFNGGQYF	TRBV12-5	TRBJ2-3
CASSSQMTSGRVHEQYF	TRBV12-3/TRBV12-4	TRBJ2-7
CASGRPLSGGAFSEQFF	TRBV7-2	TRBJ2-1
CASGTGWENTEAFF	TRBV4-1	TRBJ1-1